This TCR beta chain was obtained from a study of Tregs in tolerant kidney transplant recipients. A word on this clone: Other nucleotide sequences in the sample specify the same CDR3.

Unstimulated Tregs (CD4+CD25+CD127-) and CD4+CD25- non-Tregs were sorted from PBMCs. CDR3 length equals 14 residues. Germline CDR1 is MNHEY and CDR2 is SVGAGI. The ends were cut back, 6 bases at V and 1 base at J, with 12 bases in the middle. Some clones are missing from TCRdb's copy, which holds only in-frame ones; the method was immunoSEQ multiplex PCR. The table records about 94,000 clones, under 95% of them present only once. The clonotype was recovered from a human donor who received a combined kidney and bone marrow transplant. This material consisted of CD4+ T cells from blood, taken before the transplant. This rearrangement joins TRBV6-5 to TRBJ1-1; TRBD1 is a possible D gene (5 bases). Here the CDR3 reads CASSPYGQNTEAFF. In DNA, the CDR3 is TGTGCCAGCAGCCCGTACGGACAGAACACTGAAGCTTTCTTT.